This record looks at one T cell receptor (beta chain) sequence and its context. The data belong to a study of T cell changes during pregnancy in multiple sclerosis. The germline V gene has CDR1 SGHAT and CDR2 FQDESV (reference sequence). Trimming left V 6 bases short and J 3 bases short, with 14 bases between. The CDR3 runs 15 residues. TCRdb's table, derived via immunoSEQ multiplex PCR, lists solely in-frame clones and lacks some. The sample has around 62,000 clones, roughly nine tenths seen once. The TCR originated in a female donor with multiple sclerosis, enrolled in a pregnancy study. The chain couples TRBV11-1 to TRBJ2-2; possible D gene TRBD2, 6 bases. Sequencing used peripheral blood, obtained in the first trimester of pregnancy. CDR3 region: CASRHSGGDTGELFF. CDR3 DNA: TGTGCCAGCAGGCATAGCGGAGGGGACACCGGGGAGCTGTTTTTT.